Here is one T cell receptor (beta chain) with its context. The sample comes from a study of blood T cell repertoires in COVID-19. Study context: Collection of acute and convalescent COVID-19 samples took place in the United States, Italy and Spain.

Here immunoSEQ multiplex PCR was the method, and the copy in TCRdb shows in-frame clones only, minus some. The sample carries roughly 320,000 clones, approximately 85% recorded once. V was cut by 3 bases and J by 3 bases, with 12 bases left in between. The CDR3 sequence is 14 residues long. Per the germline V gene, CDR1 is SGHTS and CDR2 is YDEGEE. This receptor was taken from a human donor in a cohort sampled during active COVID-19. The sequencing sample was made of peripheral blood. V gene TRBV5-8 combines with J gene TRBJ1-2; D possibly corresponds to TRBD1 (6 bases). CDR3 residues: CASSSIPGDYGYTF. The CDR3 nucleotides read TGTGCCAGCAGCTCGATCCCAGGGGACTATGGCTACACCTTC.